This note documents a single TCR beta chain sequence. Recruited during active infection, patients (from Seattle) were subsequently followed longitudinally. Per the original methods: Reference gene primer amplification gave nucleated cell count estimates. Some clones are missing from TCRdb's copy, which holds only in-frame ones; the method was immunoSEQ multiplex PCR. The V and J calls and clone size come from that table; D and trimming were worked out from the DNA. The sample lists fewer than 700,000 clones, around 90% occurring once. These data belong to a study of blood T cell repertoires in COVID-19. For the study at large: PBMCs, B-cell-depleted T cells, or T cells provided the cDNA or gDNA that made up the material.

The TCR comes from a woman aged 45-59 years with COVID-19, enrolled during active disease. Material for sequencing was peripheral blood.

The CDR3, as DNA: TGTGCCAGTAGTATAGATTCAAGGCGGGACTATGGCTACACCTTC. Translating gives CASSIDSRRDYGYTF. The V gene is TRBV19, the J gene TRBJ1-2; D call uncertain. The CDR3 consists of 15 residues. Trimming cost V 0 bases and J 3 bases, with 11 bases left between them. The germline CDR1 and CDR2 sequences are LNHDA and SQIVND (reference sequence).